This T cell receptor beta chain was sequenced in a study of cytomegalovirus exposure and HLA in healthy donors. Study results and caveats: Roughly uniform sequencing depth across donors was assumed, possibly incorrectly. The dataset shows that most TCR sequences were rare, while some public TCRs occurred in many donors.

PCR involved 60 Vbeta and 13 Jbeta primers. Method: immunoSEQ multiplex PCR; TCRdb's copy keeps in-frame clones and lacks some. The data hold about 190,000 clones, with 60% to 85% observed a single time. CDR3 size: 16 residues. Losses at the gene ends were 4 bases for V and 10 bases for J; bases not matched to a gene: 11. In germline, CDR1 is SGHNT, CDR2 YENEEA. As for this clone: Its target is not known.

The source material was PBMCs. The chain uses TRBV11-3 and TRBJ2-1; 12 nucleotides align to TRBD2. This receptor was taken from a woman aged 40 to 50 in good health and CMV-seronegative. The CDR3 DNA follows: TGTGCCAGCAGCTCCCCCCTAGCGGGAGGGCCTAGGGAGCAGTTCTTC. It yields the protein CASSSPLAGGPREQFF. Looking up the rest from reference TRBV11-3 and TRBJ2-1 gives the full variable domain: EAGVVQSPRYKIIEKKQPVAFWCNPISGHNTLYWYLQNLGQGPELLIRYENEEAVDDSQLPKDRFSAERLKGVDSTLKIQPAELGDSAVYLCASSSPLAGGPREQFFGPGTRLTVL.